Following are 8 T cell receptor beta chains from one sample sequenced in a study of CD8 T cells in ankylosing spondylitis. TCRdb used MiXCR to reprocess the 5' RACE reads, holding one entry per CDR3 protein. The sample holds over 700,000 distinct CDR3 sequences, around 19% seen once. Their recognized antigens are unknown. The study's findings and limits: Typical of ankylosing spondylitis blood, it appeared, was a TCR beta motif of about eight highly homologous variants.

The sample comprised blood, either unsorted or a sorted T cell fraction (not recorded which). The receptor source for this set is a male donor with ankylosing spondylitis.

The chain uses TRBV20-1 and TRBJ2-4; TRBD1 is a possible D gene (6 bases). CDR1 DFQATT and CDR2 SNEGSKA come from the germline V gene (reference sequence). The CDR3 loop spans 13 amino acids. Trimming removed 5 bases at V and 4 bases at J, with 12 bases between. The CDR3 nucleotides read TGCAGTGCTCCTGACAGGAAAAAAAACATTCAGTACTTC. The encoded protein is CSAPDRKKNIQYF.

V is TRBV20-1 and J is TRBJ1-2, with 7 bases identical to TRBD1. The ends lost 2 bases at V and 7 bases at J; junction bases unmatched: 10. The CDR3 length is 14 residues. CDR1 DFQATT and CDR2 SNEGSKA come from the germline V gene (reference sequence). CDR3: CSARNSGTASGYTF. In nucleotides, the CDR3 is TGCAGTGCTAGAAACTCCGGGACAGCATCTGGCTACACCTTC.

There are a few counts of this clonotype. V and J are TRBV10-3 and TRBJ2-1; 10 nucleotides line up with TRBD2. CDR3 length: 15 amino acids. Per germline, CDR1 ENHRY and CDR2 SYGVKD. The V segment lost 4 bases and the J segment 7 bases; nucleotides outside the gene matches: 7. The CDR3 spells CAISAGTSAGNEQFF. CDR3 nucleotide sequence: TGTGCCATCAGTGCGGGGACTAGCGCAGGAAATGAGCAGTTCTTC.

This clonotype has a handful of counts. This chain connects TRBV6-2 or TRBV6-3 to TRBJ2-7, with 8 bases aligning to TRBD2. The CDR3 sequence is 18 residues long. Germline V gene sequence: CDR1 MNHEY, CDR2 SVGEGT. Trimming cost V 4 bases and J 3 bases; bases outside gene matches: 17. The CDR3 DNA follows: TGTGCCAGCAGTTCTCCAATCGGAGGTAGCGGGAACTTCTACGAGCAGTACTTC. It codes for CASSSPIGGSGNFYEQYF.

The chain has TRBV4-2 and TRBJ2-5, with D perhaps given as TRBD1 or TRBD2 (6 bases each). Germline V CDR1 and CDR2: LGHNA, YNFKEQ. V lost 1 base, J lost 5 bases, and 20 bases lay in between. CDR3 length: 17 residues. The CDR3 DNA sequence: TGTGCCAGCAGCCAAGGGTCGTGGAGGGACAAGAGGGAGACCCAGTACTTC. It encodes CASSQGSWRDKRETQYF.

The chain recombines TRBV4-1 with TRBJ2-4; 11 bases line up with TRBD2. The CDR3 loop spans 19 amino acids. The V gene end was trimmed by 0 bases and the J gene end by 0 bases; junction bases not matched to a gene: 7. The germline V gene encodes CDR1 MGHRA and CDR2 YSYEKL. The CDR3 loop reads CASSQELAGGKLAKNIQYF. CDR3 nucleotide sequence: TGCGCCAGCAGCCAAGAGTTAGCGGGAGGGAAGTTAGCCAAAAACATTCAGTACTTC.

The sample holds a few counts of this clonotype. The chain is built from TRBV6-6 and TRBJ2-3; D gene uncertain. V gave up 7 bases and J gave up 9 bases, with 14 bases separating them. CDR1 is MNHNY and CDR2 is SVGAGI in the germline V gene (reference sequence). CDR3 length equals 12 residues. In DNA form, the CDR3 reads TGTGCCAGCATCTCGACCGGAGAAACGCAGTATTTT. The encoded protein is CASISTGETQYF.

This chain joins TRBV11-1 and TRBJ2-7, with D possibly being TRBD1 (6 bases). The ends were cut back, 4 bases at V and 7 bases at J, with 11 bases in the middle. This CDR3 spans 12 amino acids. Germline-derived CDR1 and CDR2 are SGHAT and FQDESV (reference sequence). The CDR3 DNA is TGTGCCAGCAGCTCGGACAGAAGAGAGCAGTACTTC. It yields the protein CASSSDRREQYF.